This T cell receptor (beta chain) was observed in a study of T cell responses to AZD1222 COVID-19 vaccine. Here immunoSEQ multiplex PCR was the method, and the copy in TCRdb shows in-frame clones only, minus some. Of around 100,000 clones listed, about nine tenths are singletons. This clone was counted once. V was pared by 0 bases and J by 0 bases, with 9 bases between. The V gene's germline CDR1 is MNHNS and CDR2 SASEGT. This CDR3 has 16 residues. The material was peripheral blood, obtained on day 0 of AZD1222 vaccination. This clonotype was sampled from an adult in good health. The chain recombines TRBV6-1 with TRBJ1-5, with D unresolved. In nucleotides, the CDR3 is TGTGCCAGCAGTGAAGCGGGGAGCGATAGCAATCAGCCCCAGCATTTT. Residues: CASSEAGSDSNQPQHF.